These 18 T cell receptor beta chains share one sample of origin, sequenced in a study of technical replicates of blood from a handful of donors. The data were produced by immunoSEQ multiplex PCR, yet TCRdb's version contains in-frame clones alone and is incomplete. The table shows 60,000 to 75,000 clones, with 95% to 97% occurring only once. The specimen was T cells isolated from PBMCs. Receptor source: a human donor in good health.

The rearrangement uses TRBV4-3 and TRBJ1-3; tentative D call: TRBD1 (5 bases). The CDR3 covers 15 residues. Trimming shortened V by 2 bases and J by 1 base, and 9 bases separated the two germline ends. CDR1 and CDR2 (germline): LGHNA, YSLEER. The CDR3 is CASSQNTGSGNTIYF. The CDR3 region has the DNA TGCGCCAGCAGCCAAAATACAGGTTCTGGAAACACCATATATTTT.

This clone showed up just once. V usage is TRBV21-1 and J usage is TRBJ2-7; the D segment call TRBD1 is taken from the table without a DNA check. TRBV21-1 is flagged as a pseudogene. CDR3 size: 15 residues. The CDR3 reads CAGLQRKDRDNEQYF. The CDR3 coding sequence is TGTGCCGGGTTACAGAGAAAGGACAGGGACAACGAGCAGTACTTC.

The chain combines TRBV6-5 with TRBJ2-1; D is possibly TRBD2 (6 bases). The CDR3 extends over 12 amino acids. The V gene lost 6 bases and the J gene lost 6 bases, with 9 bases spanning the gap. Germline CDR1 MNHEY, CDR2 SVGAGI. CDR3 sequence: CASRGGINEQFF. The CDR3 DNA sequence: TGTGCCAGCAGAGGAGGGATCAATGAGCAGTTCTTC.

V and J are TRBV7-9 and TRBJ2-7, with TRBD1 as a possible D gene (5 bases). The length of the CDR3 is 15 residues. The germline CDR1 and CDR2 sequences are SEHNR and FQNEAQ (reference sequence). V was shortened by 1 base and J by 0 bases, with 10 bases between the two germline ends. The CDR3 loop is CASSLVAGRSYEQYF. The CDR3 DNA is TGTGCCAGCAGCTTAGTGGCAGGGCGCTCCTACGAGCAGTACTTC.

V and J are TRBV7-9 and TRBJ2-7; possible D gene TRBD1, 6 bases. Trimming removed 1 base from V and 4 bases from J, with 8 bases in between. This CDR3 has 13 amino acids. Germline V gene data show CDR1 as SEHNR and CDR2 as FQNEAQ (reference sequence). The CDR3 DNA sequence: TGTGCCAGCAGCTTAGGAAGGGGGTACGAGCAGTACTTC. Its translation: CASSLGRGYEQYF.

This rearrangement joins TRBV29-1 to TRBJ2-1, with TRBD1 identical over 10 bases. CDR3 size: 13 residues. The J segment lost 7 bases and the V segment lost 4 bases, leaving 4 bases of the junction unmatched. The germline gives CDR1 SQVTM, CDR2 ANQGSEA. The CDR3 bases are TGCAGCGTTGGGACAGGGGGTAGGAATGAGCAGTTCTTC. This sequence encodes CSVGTGGRNEQFF.

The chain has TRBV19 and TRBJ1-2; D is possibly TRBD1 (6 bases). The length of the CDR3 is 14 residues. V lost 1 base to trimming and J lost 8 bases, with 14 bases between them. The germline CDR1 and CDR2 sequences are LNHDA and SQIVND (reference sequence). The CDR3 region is CASSIANRERGYTF. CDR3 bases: TGTGCCAGTAGTATAGCGAACAGGGAGCGGGGCTACACCTTC.

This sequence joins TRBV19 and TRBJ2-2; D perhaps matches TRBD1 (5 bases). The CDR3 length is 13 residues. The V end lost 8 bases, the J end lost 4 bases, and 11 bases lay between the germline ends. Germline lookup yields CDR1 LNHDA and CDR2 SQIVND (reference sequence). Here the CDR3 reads CASWGSSTGELFF. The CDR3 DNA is TGTGCCAGTTGGGGCAGTAGCACCGGGGAGCTGTTTTTT.

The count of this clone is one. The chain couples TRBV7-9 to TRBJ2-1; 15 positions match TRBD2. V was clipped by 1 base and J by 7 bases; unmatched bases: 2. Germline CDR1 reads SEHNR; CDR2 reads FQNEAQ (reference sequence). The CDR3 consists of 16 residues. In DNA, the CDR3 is TGTGCCAGCAGCTTAGAAGGGACTAGCGGGAGGAATGAGCAGTTCTTC. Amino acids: CASSLEGTSGRNEQFF.

This chain's CDR3 is CASSRTGGSQETQYF. In DNA, the CDR3 is TGTGCCAGCAGCCGTACCGGAGGGTCCCAAGAGACCCAGTACTTC. This sequence joins TRBV7-3 and TRBJ2-5; TRBD2 is a possible D gene (6 bases). This CDR3 has 15 residues. The germline V gene encodes CDR1 SGHTA and CDR2 FQGTGA. The germline V and J ends were trimmed by 5 bases and 1 base, with 14 bases remaining between them.

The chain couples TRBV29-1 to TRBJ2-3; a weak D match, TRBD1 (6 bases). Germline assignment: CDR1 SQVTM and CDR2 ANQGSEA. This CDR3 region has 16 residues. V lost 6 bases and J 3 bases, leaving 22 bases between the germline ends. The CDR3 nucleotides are TGCAGCGTAAAGGTAGCTGGCCGAAGGGGGACAGATACGCAGTATTTT. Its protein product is CSVKVAGRRGTDTQYF.

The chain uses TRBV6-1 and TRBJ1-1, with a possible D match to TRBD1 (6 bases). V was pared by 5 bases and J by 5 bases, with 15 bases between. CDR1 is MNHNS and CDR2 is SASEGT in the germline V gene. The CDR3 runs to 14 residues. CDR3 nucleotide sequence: TGTGCCAGCAGTTTCGACAGGATGGGGACTGAAGCTTTCTTT. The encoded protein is CASSFDRMGTEAFF.

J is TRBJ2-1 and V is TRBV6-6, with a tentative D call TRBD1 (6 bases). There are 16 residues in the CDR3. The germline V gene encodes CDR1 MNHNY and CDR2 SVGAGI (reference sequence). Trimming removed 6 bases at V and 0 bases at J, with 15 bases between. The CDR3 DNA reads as TGTGCCAGCAGAACGGACAGACCCAGCTCCTACAATGAGCAGTTCTTC. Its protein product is CASRTDRPSSYNEQFF.

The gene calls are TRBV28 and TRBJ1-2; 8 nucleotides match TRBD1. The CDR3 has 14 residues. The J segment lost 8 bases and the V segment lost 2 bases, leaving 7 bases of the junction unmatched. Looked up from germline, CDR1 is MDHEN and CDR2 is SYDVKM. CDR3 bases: TGTGCCAGCAGTTTAGGACAGGGCTTATGGGGCTACACCTTC. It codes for CASSLGQGLWGYTF.

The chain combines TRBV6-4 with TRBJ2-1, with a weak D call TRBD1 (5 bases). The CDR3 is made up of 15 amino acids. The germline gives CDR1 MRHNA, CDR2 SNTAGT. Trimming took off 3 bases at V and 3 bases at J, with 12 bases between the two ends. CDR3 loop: CASSEVGQGYNEQFF. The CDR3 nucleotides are TGTGCCAGCAGTGAAGTGGGGCAGGGCTACAATGAGCAGTTCTTC.

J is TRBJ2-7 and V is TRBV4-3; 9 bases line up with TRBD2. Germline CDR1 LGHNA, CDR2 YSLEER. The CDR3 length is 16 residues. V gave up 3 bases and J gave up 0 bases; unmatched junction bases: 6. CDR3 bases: TGCGCCAGCAGCCAGTTAGCGGGAGTTAGCTCCTACGAGCAGTACTTC. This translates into CASSQLAGVSSYEQYF.

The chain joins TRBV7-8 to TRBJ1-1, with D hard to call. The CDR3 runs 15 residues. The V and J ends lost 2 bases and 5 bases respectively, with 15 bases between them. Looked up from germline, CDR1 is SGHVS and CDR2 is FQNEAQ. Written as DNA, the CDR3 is TGTGCCAGCAGCTTATTTACGGAGGGTAGGACTGAAGCTTTCTTT. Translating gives CASSLFTEGRTEAFF.

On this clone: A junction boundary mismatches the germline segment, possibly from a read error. The CDR3 DNA reads TGCAGCGTGGAAGCGGGTACTGAGCAGTTCTTC. Its protein is CSVEAGTEQFF. This chain joins TRBV29-1 and TRBJ2-1; D is possibly TRBD2 (6 bases). Germline V lookup: CDR1 SQVTM, CDR2 ANQGSEA. CDR3 size: 11 residues.